This T cell receptor (beta chain) was identified in a study of read filtering for tumor transcriptome and immune sequencing. Findings and caveats of the study: In IR-seq, single-read clonotypes were approximately 79% of clonotypes but about 3.5% of reads.

CDR1 and CDR2 (germline): SGHRS, YFSETQ. The CDR3 contains 14 residues. V dropped 6 bases and J dropped 0 bases, with 11 bases sitting between them. From about 0.4 ug of RNA, a library with molecular barcoded alpha/delta and beta/gamma adaptors was made. In TCRdb, the reads were re-called with MiXCR into one record per CDR3 protein. This sample yields about 39,000 distinct CDR3 sequences, of which over 11% are seen a single time; around 7.3% belongs to the top ten. This clonotype appeared many times. Its specificity is not known. The source is a donor aged 40 or over with multiple myeloma. V and J are TRBV5-1 and TRBJ2-3; D ambiguous. Sequencing used a population of CD138-negative cells sorted from bone marrow. CDR3 residues: CASTPTPSTDTQYF. In DNA form, the CDR3 reads TGCGCCAGCACCCCGACACCTAGCACAGATACGCAGTATTTT.